This T cell receptor (beta chain) is from a study of Tregs in tolerant kidney transplant recipients. The repertoire was sequenced with immunoSEQ multiplex PCR; TCRdb's copy has only in-frame clones and lacks some. Among 400 or so clones, 40% were seen once, and the ten largest hold almost 60%. About this clone: No antigen is known for it.

The CDR3 runs to 14 residues. Germline values: CDR1 MDHEN, CDR2 SYDVKM. Trimming pared 1 base from V and 8 bases from J, leaving 15 bases between. This sequence originates from a human patient who received a combined kidney and bone marrow transplant. Some T cells may arise from the graft donor. The source material was Tregs from blood cultured with allogeneic cells. This rearrangement joins TRBV28 to TRBJ2-7; D is undetermined. CDR3 sequence (DNA): TGTGCCAGCAGTTTATCGGGCAGCCTTCTGCAGCAGTACTTC. This sequence encodes CASSLSGSLLQQYF.